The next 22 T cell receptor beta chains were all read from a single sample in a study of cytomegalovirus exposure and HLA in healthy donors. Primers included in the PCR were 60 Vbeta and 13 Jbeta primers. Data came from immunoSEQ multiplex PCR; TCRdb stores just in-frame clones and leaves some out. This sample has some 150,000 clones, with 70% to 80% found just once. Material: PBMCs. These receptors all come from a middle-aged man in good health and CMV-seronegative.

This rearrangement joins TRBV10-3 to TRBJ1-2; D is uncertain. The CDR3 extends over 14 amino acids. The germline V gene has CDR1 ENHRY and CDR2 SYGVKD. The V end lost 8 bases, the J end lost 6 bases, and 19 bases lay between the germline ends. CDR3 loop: CAILMAAGFDGYTF. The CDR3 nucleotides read TGTGCCATCTTAATGGCGGCGGGGTTCGATGGCTACACCTTC.

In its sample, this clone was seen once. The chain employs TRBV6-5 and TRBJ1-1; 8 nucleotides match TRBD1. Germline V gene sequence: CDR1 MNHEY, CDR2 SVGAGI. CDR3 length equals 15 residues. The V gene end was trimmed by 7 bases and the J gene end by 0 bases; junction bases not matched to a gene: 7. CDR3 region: CASKAGDRLNTEAFF. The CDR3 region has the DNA TGTGCCAGCAAGGCAGGGGACAGGCTGAACACTGAAGCTTTCTTT.

This CDR3 reads CASSPFGGQGTDTQYF. CDR3 coding DNA: TGTGCCAGCAGCCCCTTTGGGGGACAGGGAACAGATACGCAGTATTTT. V and J are TRBV7-9 and TRBJ2-3; 9 bases line up with TRBD1. Losses at the gene ends were 5 bases for V and 3 bases for J; bases not matched to a gene: 9. CDR3 size: 16 residues. Germline CDR1 reads SEHNR; CDR2 reads FQNEAQ (reference sequence).

CDR3 in DNA: TGTGCCAGCAGTACAAGTCCAAACACCATATATTTT. This translates into CASSTSPNTIYF. This chain connects TRBV28 to TRBJ1-3, with unresolved D. The CDR3 extends over 12 amino acids. CDR1 is MDHEN, CDR2 SYDVKM, per germline. Trimming pared 5 bases from V and 6 bases from J, leaving 8 bases between.

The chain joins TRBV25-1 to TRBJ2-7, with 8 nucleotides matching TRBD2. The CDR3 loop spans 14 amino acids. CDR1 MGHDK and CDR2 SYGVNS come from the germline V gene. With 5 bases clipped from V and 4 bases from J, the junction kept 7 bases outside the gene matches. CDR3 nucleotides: TGTGCCAGCAGTCAAGCGGGGGCAGGGTACGAGCAGTACTTC. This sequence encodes CASSQAGAGYEQYF.

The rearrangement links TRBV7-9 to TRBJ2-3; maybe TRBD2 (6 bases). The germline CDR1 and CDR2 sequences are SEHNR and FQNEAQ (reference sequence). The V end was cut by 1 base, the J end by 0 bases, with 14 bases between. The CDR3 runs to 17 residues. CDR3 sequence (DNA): TGTGCCAGCAGCTTAGAATGGCGGGGAACTAGCACAGATACGCAGTATTTT. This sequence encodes CASSLEWRGTSTDTQYF.

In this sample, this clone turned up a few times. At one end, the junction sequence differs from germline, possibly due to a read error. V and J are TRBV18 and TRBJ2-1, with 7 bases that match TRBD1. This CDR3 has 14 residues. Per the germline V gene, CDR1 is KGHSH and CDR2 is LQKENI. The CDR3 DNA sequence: TGTGCCAGCTCGCCACGGACAGGCCACAATGAGCAGTTCTTC. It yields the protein CASSPRTGHNEQFF.

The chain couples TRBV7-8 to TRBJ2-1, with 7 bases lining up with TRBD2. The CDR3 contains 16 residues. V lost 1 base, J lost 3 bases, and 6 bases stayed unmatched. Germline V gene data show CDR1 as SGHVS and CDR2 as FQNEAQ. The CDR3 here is CASSLGDGGYYNEQFF. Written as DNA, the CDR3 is TGTGCCAGCAGCTTAGGGGACGGGGGGTACTACAATGAGCAGTTCTTC.

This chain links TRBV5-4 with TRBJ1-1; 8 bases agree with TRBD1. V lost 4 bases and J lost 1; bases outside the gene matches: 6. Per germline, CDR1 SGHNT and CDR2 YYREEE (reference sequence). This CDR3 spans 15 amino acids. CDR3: CASSLRTGTNTEAFF. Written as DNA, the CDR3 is TGTGCCAGCAGCCTCCGGACAGGGACGAACACTGAAGCTTTCTTT.

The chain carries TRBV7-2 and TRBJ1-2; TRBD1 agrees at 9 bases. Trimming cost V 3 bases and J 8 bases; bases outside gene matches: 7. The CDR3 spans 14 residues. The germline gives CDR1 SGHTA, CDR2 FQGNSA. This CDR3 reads CASSFQQGAEGYTF. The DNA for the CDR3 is TGTGCCAGCAGCTTCCAACAGGGGGCGGAGGGCTACACCTTC.

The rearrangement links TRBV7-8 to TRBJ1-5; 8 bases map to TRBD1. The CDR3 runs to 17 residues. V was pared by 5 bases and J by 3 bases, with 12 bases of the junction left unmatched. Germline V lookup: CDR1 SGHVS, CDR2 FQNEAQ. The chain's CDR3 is CASSPDADRDLNQPQHF. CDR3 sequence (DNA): TGTGCCAGCAGCCCGGACGCGGACAGGGACCTCAATCAGCCCCAGCATTTT.

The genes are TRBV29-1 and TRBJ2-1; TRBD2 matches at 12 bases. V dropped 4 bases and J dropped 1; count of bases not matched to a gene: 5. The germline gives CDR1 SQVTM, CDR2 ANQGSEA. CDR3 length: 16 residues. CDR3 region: CSVGLAGAQSYNEQFF. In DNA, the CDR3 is TGCAGCGTTGGACTAGCGGGGGCCCAATCCTACAATGAGCAGTTCTTC.

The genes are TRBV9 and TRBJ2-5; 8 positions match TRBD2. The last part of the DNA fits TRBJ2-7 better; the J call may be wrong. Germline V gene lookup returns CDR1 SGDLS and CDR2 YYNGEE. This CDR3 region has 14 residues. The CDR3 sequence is CASSVAGGQHEQYF. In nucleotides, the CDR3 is TGTGCCAGCAGCGTAGCGGGGGGGCAACACGAGCAGTACTTC.

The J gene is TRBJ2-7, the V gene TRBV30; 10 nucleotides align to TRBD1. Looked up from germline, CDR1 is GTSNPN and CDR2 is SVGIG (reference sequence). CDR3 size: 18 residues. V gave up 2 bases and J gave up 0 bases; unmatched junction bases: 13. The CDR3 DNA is TGTGCCTGGAGTTTGAGGGTCGGGACAGGGGAAAACTCCTACGAGCAGTACTTC. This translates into CAWSLRVGTGENSYEQYF.

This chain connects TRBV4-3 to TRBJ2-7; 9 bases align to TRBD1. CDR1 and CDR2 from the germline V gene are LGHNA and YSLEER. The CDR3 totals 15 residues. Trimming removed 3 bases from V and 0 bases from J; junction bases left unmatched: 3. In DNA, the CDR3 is TGCGCCAGCAGCCAGGGACAGGGCCTCTCCTACGAGCAGTACTTC. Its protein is CASSQGQGLSYEQYF.

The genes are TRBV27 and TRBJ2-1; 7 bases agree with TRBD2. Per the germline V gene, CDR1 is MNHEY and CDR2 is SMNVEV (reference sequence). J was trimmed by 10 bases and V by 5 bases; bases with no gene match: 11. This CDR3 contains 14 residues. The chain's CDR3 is CASSRNRDYGEQFF. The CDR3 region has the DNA TGTGCCAGCAGTCGCAACCGGGACTATGGAGAGCAGTTCTTC.

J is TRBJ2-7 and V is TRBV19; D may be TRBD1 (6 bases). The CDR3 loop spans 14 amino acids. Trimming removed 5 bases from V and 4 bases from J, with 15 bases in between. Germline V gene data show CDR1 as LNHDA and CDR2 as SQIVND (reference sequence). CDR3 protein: CASSLWDTPYEQYF. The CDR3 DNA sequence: TGTGCCAGTAGTCTCTGGGACACGCCTTACGAGCAGTACTTC.

The CDR3 spells CASSLVAGSSYGYTF. CDR3 bases: TGTGCCAGCAGCTTGGTGGCAGGGTCTAGCTATGGCTACACCTTC. V gene TRBV5-5 combines with J gene TRBJ1-2; D is perhaps TRBD1 (5 bases). This CDR3 is built from 15 residues. The germline V gene has CDR1 SGHKS and CDR2 YYEKEE (reference sequence). With 0 bases removed from V and 4 bases from J, the gap between germline ends came to 13 bases.

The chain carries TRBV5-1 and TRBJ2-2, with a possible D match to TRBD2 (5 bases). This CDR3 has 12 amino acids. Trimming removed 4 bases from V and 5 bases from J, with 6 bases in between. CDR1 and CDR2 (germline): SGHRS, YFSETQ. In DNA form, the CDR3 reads TGCGCCAGCAGCCGGGGAACCGGGGAGCTGTTTTTT. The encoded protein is CASSRGTGELFF.

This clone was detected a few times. CDR3 in amino acids: CASSLSGYRGSGELFF. In nucleotides, the CDR3 is TGTGCCAGCAGCTTGTCGGGCTACAGGGGGTCAGGGGAGCTGTTTTTT. This sequence joins TRBV5-8 and TRBJ2-2; 8 bases map to TRBD1. Unmatched junction bases numbered 10, after V lost 1 base and J lost 8 bases. This CDR3 comprises 16 residues. Per germline, CDR1 SGHTS and CDR2 YDEGEE.

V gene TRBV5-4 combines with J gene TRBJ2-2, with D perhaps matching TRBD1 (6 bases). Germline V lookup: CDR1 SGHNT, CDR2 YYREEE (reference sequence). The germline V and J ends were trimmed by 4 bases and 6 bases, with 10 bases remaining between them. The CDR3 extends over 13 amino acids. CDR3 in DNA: TGTGCCAGCAGCCTACAGGGTTCCGGGGAGCTGTTTTTT. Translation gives CASSLQGSGELFF.

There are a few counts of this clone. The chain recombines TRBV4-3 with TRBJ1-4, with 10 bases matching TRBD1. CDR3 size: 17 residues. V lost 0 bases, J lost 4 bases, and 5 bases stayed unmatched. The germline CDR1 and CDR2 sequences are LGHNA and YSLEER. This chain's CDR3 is CASSQDLRDRGNEKLFF. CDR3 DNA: TGCGCCAGCAGCCAAGATCTCCGGGACAGGGGTAATGAAAAACTGTTTTTT.